A single sample gave rise to the 21 T cell receptor beta chains below, sequenced in a study of blood T cell repertoires in COVID-19. TCRdb keeps only in-frame clones here, not all; method: immunoSEQ multiplex PCR. The data show about 280,000 clones, with 83% seen just once and 9.4% held by the top ten. Specimen: peripheral blood. These receptors originate from a woman aged 50 to 65 who had recovered from COVID-19.

The rearrangement joins TRBV7-9 to TRBJ1-5, with D unclear. Germline assignment: CDR1 SEHNR and CDR2 FQNEAQ (reference sequence). CDR3 length equals 11 residues. V gave up 4 bases and J gave up 11 bases, with 9 bases separating them. Here the CDR3 DNA reads TGTGCCAGCAGCTCGGGTTTGGCCCAGCATTTT. Translating it yields CASSSGLAQHF.

The chain's CDR3 is CASSLDGRGNYGYTF. CDR3 DNA: TGTGCCAGCAGCTTAGACGGCAGGGGGAACTATGGCTACACCTTC. This chain connects TRBV7-9 to TRBJ1-2, with 7 bases aligning to TRBD1. Per germline, CDR1 SEHNR and CDR2 FQNEAQ (reference sequence). After removal of 1 base from V and 2 bases from J, the junction contained 4 bases not matched to a gene. The CDR3 is 15 amino acids.

This clone was found once. The chain joins TRBV4-3 to TRBJ1-1; 8 nucleotides agree with TRBD1. The CDR3 runs to 14 residues. Germline V gene sequence: CDR1 LGHNA, CDR2 YSLEER. V lost 4 bases to trimming and J lost 7 bases; unmatched junction nucleotides: 8. CDR3 loop: CASSPVDRGIEAFF. The CDR3 DNA follows: TGCGCCAGCAGCCCAGTAGACAGGGGAATTGAAGCTTTCTTT.

This clone has just one count. V gene TRBV28 combines with J gene TRBJ2-7, with a weak D call TRBD1 (6 bases). CDR3 length equals 14 residues. Germline V gives CDR1 MDHEN, CDR2 SYDVKM. V dropped 5 bases and J dropped 4 bases, with 15 bases sitting between them. The CDR3 region is CASSRPRGIYEQYF. CDR3 DNA: TGTGCCAGCAGTCGACCCAGGGGCATATACGAGCAGTACTTC.

This chain links TRBV7-2 with TRBJ2-5; 7 positions match TRBD2. CDR3 length: 14 amino acids. The germline V gene has CDR1 SGHTA and CDR2 FQGNSA. Unmatched junction bases numbered 1, after V lost 1 base and J lost 2 bases. Written as DNA, the CDR3 is TGTGCCAGCAGCTTAGGGACTAGGCAAGAGACCCAGTACTTC. Residues: CASSLGTRQETQYF.

V usage is TRBV9 and J usage is TRBJ2-5, with 9 bases matching TRBD2. Germline CDR1 and CDR2: SGDLS and YYNGEE. The V segment lost 0 bases and the J segment 5 bases; nucleotides outside the gene matches: 14. This CDR3 contains 18 residues. CDR3 sequence reads: CASSVGTSGSPSVETQYF. The CDR3 nucleotides are TGTGCCAGCAGCGTAGGCACTAGCGGGTCTCCGAGTGTGGAGACCCAGTACTTC.

The V call is TRBV11-3, the J call TRBJ2-3; 9 bases line up with TRBD2. V was pared by 5 bases and J by 3 bases, with 18 bases of the junction left unmatched. The CDR3 length is 19 residues. Germline V gives CDR1 SGHNT, CDR2 YENEEA. The CDR3 reads CASSPAGGGGDIWTDTQYF. As DNA, the CDR3 is TGTGCCAGCAGCCCCGCCGGAGGCGGGGGGGATATCTGGACAGATACGCAGTATTTT.

This chain uses TRBV28 with TRBJ2-2; tentatively, D is TRBD1 (5 bases). The V gene lost 3 bases and the J gene lost 6 bases, with 17 bases spanning the gap. The CDR3 loop spans 16 amino acids. CDR1 and CDR2 from the germline V gene are MDHEN and SYDVKM. The CDR3 region is CASSFFQGGSAGELFF. The CDR3 DNA reads as TGTGCCAGCAGTTTTTTCCAGGGTGGCTCCGCCGGGGAGCTGTTTTTT.

CDR3 DNA sequence: TGTGCCATCAGTGTTAACAGGGCCGACTATGGCTACACCTTC. Translating it yields CAISVNRADYGYTF. The chain couples TRBV10-3 to TRBJ1-2; perhaps TRBD1 as D (6 bases). V lost 4 bases and J 3 bases, leaving 12 bases between the germline ends. Per the germline V gene, CDR1 is ENHRY and CDR2 is SYGVKD. The CDR3 has 14 residues.

The V and J genes are TRBV7-2 and TRBJ2-3; 10 nucleotides match TRBD2. V dropped 5 bases and J dropped 6; count of bases not matched to a gene: 20. This CDR3 spans 19 amino acids. Germline V gene sequence: CDR1 SGHTA, CDR2 FQGNSA. Here the CDR3 reads CASSEGLAGAVPAGDTQYF. CDR3 DNA sequence: TGTGCCAGCAGCGAGGGGCTAGCGGGGGCCGTCCCCGCCGGGGATACGCAGTATTTT. The variable domain in full, with the rest retrieved from reference TRBV7-2 and TRBJ2-3, is GAGVSQSPSNKVTEKGKDVELRCDPISGHTALYWYRQSLGQGLEFLIYFQGNSAPDKSGLPSDRFSAERTGGSVSTLTIQRTQQEDSAVYLCASSEGLAGAVPAGDTQYFGPGTRLTVL.

This chain joins TRBV7-2 and TRBJ2-3, with D maybe TRBD1 (5 bases). The CDR3 has 16 residues. The germline CDR1 and CDR2 sequences are SGHTA and FQGNSA. Trimming pared 5 bases from V and 1 base from J, leaving 16 bases between. As DNA, the CDR3 is TGTGCCAGCAGCCCCTGGGGCATAGCAGGCACAGATACGCAGTATTTT. Its translation: CASSPWGIAGTDTQYF.

This clone showed up just a few times. V usage is TRBV6-5 and J usage is TRBJ1-2; D ambiguous. The CDR3 contains 13 residues. CDR1 is MNHEY, CDR2 SVGAGI, per germline. Trimming stripped 2 bases from V and 2 bases from J, with 6 bases between. As DNA, the CDR3 is TGTGCCAGCAGTTACGTCAGAAACTATGGCTACACCTTC. As protein: CASSYVRNYGYTF.

The CDR3 nucleotides are TGTGCCAGCAGTGAAGGCAGGGGCGTCTACGAGCAGTACTTC. Residues: CASSEGRGVYEQYF. The chain combines TRBV2 with TRBJ2-7; D perhaps matches TRBD1 (6 bases). The CDR3 has 14 residues. CDR1 SNHLY and CDR2 FYNNEI come from the germline V gene. The germline V and J ends were trimmed by 1 base and 3 bases, with 10 bases remaining between them.

The rearrangement uses TRBV7-9 and TRBJ1-4; 9 bases align to TRBD1. The germline gives CDR1 SEHNR, CDR2 FQNEAQ (reference sequence). Trimming took 2 bases from V and 0 from J; bases not matched to a gene: 4. The CDR3 covers 17 residues. DNA for the CDR3: TGTGCCAGCAGCTTATTACAGGGGGCAGCAACTAATGAAAAACTGTTTTTT. This codes for CASSLLQGAATNEKLFF. The whole variable domain, remainder taken from reference TRBV7-9 and TRBJ1-4, is DTGVSQNPRHKITKRGQNVTFRCDPISEHNRLYWYRQTLGQGPEFLTYFQNEAQLEKSRLLSDRFSAERPKGSFSTLEIQRTEQGDSAMYLCASSLLQGAATNEKLFFGSGTQLSVL.

This rearrangement joins TRBV5-3 to TRBJ1-2; D uncertain. TRBV5-3 is labeled an ORF, and its function is uncertain. The CDR3 loop spans 15 amino acids. Trimming pared 2 bases from V and 2 bases from J, leaving 13 bases between. The CDR3 protein is CARSFLPPENYGYTF. The CDR3 nucleotides read TGTGCCAGAAGCTTCCTCCCCCCGGAGAACTATGGCTACACCTTC.

The CDR3, as DNA: TGCGCCAGCAGCGCAGGACAGGTAGGGCTCTACGAGCAGTACTTC. It translates to CASSAGQVGLYEQYF. The gene calls are TRBV5-1 and TRBJ2-7, with TRBD1 identical over 7 bases. V shed 4 bases, J shed 3 bases, and the junction held 10 bases outside the gene matches. Germline-derived CDR1 and CDR2 are SGHRS and YFSETQ. This CDR3 has 15 residues.

The chain carries TRBV6-2 or TRBV6-3 and TRBJ1-1; D remains unclear. CDR3 length: 13 amino acids. Trimming left V 2 bases short and J 4 bases short, with 8 bases between. Germline CDR1 and CDR2: MNHEY and SVGEGT. The CDR3 spells CASSYRVGTEAFF. For the CDR3, the DNA is TGTGCCAGCAGTTACCGGGTGGGCACTGAAGCTTTCTTT.

This chain joins TRBV5-1 and TRBJ2-5, with 8 bases aligning to TRBD1. This CDR3 has 15 residues. With V trimmed by 0 bases and J by 2 bases, 3 bases remained unmatched. The V gene's germline CDR1 is SGHRS and CDR2 YFSETQ. CDR3 in DNA: TGCGCCAGCAGCTTGGGACAGGGGCCTCAAGAGACCCAGTACTTC. The encoded protein is CASSLGQGPQETQYF.

This CDR3 reads CAWSGTGGNTIYF. The CDR3 bases are TGTGCCTGGAGTGGGACAGGGGGAAACACCATATATTTT. This rearrangement joins TRBV30 to TRBJ1-3, with 8 bases fitting TRBD1. CDR3 length: 13 residues. V dropped 1 base and J dropped 4; count of bases not matched to a gene: 0. CDR1 is GTSNPN, CDR2 SVGIG, per germline (reference sequence).

The V gene is TRBV7-9, the J gene TRBJ1-2, with 11 bases aligning to TRBD1. The CDR3 totals 16 residues. Trimming at V came to 4 bases and at J to 6 bases, leaving 10 bases not matched to a gene. CDR1 and CDR2 from the germline V gene are SEHNR and FQNEAQ (reference sequence). In nucleotides, the CDR3 is TGTGCCAGCAGCTGGCCGGGACAGGGGGAATCGGATGGCTACACCTTC. This codes for CASSWPGQGESDGYTF.

The chain recombines TRBV6-6 with TRBJ1-5; no firm D call. Trimming stripped 8 bases from V and 0 bases from J, with 17 bases between. The CDR3 has 16 amino acids. CDR1 MNHNY and CDR2 SVGAGI come from the germline V gene (reference sequence). The CDR3 DNA sequence: TGTGCCAGCGAAAACCGGGGAGATGGTAGCAATCAGCCCCAGCATTTT. Its protein is CASENRGDGSNQPQHF.